The present T cell receptor beta chain was sequenced within a study of cytomegalovirus exposure and HLA in healthy donors (dated by TCRdb to 2015 to 2018). About the investigation overall: According to an earlier analysis of several hundred of the donors, some 180 million T cells yielded 117 million unique TCR beta sequences and roughly 280 Gb of sequence data. To decide whether each TCR beta V gene segment behaved as functional or pseudogenic, an earlier analysis of some 570 of the donors relied on high-throughput TCR beta sequencing. In the later analysis, no new phenotypic data were used to find candidate immune exposures; instead, reliance was placed on TCR beta sequences and their occurrence across donors. Of the roughly 400 genotyped donors, 81% were placed in the genetic ancestry cluster associated with self-reported Caucasian donors. In addition to the first cohort of around 670 subjects, a separate validation cohort of 130 or so different subjects was used. In a later analysis, previously published TCR beta repertoires from 550 to 750 donors were re-analyzed and high-resolution HLA genotyping was added so that TCR occurrence patterns could be studied. The study profiled the T cell repertoires of about 640 subjects by immunosequencing and related them to cytomegalovirus serostatus. The number of donors typed differed by locus, with roughly 629-640 for A, B, C, DRB1 and DQB1, roughly 520 for DQA1, 600 to 610 for DPA1, and some 470 for DPB1. Because of strong linkage in the cohort, roughly 5 DR-DQ haplotypes were treated as single units for association and clustering. An early release covering roughly 600 HLA-typed donors comprised roughly 300 gigabases of sequencing data and around 85 million unique TCR sequences. The study combined high-throughput TCR immunosequencing, statistical association of individual TCRs with disease status, and machine learning to predict cytomegalovirus infection status. HLA typing covered class I and class II loci at four-digit resolution. The aim of the study was to test whether cataloging public T cell receptors could identify signatures of past pathogen exposure. Donor age, sex, ethnicity and CMV serostatus were compiled together with the repertoire data. Every repertoire in the discovery cohort had been generated on one and the same sequencing platform. Among around 400 genotyped donors of the cohort, an average of around 240,000 unique TCR beta nucleotide sequences were sequenced per donor, roughly 18% of them non-productive. Genome-wide SNP genotypes for about 65% of the roughly 670 donors were used in a later genetic analysis, which treated that subset as a discovery cohort.

The receptor library was made with the immunoSEQ multiplex PCR assay. For the multiplex PCR, a mixture combining 60 forward primers for TCR Vbeta segments and 13 reverse primers for TCR Jbeta segments was used. Amplification of the CDR3 region of rearranged TCR beta genes was performed with a multiplex PCR assay on genomic DNA. The amplified TCR beta libraries were sequenced on the Illumina HiSeq System as 87-base-pair reads. In the paper's pipeline: Across the 670 or so repertoires, a later analysis counted 78 million or so unique TCR beta chains, roughly 11 million of which were shared by at least two donors. Raw reads were error-corrected and collapsed into unique sequences with a nearest-neighbor algorithm that merged closely related sequences to remove PCR and sequencing errors. CDR3 sequences were aligned to IMGT reference sequences to assign V, D and J gene segments. For a sequence to be retained, a match of at least six nucleotides to both a V gene segment and a J gene segment was required. A rearrangement was called productive if the CDR3 had no stop codons and remained in frame with V and J, and every other rearrangement was called non-productive. CDR3 was defined according to IMGT convention as the region running from the second conserved V-encoded cysteine to the conserved J-encoded phenylalanine. The earlier analysis of 587 of the donors excluded sequences that lacked an unambiguous match to a single V gene segment. In an earlier analysis of a few hundred of the donors, V segments were called functional above 56.7% productive rearrangements and were called segregating when the between-donor standard deviation exceeded 5%. A statistical classification framework was developed to diagnose cytomegalovirus status using the catalog of TCR beta chain sequences. In a later analysis, TCR nucleotide sequences were compared against IMGT/GENE-DB human TR gene sequences so that V and J genes could be assigned. The TCRdist pipeline was used in a later analysis to assign CDR3 sequences and most-parsimonious VDJ recombination scenarios. In a later analysis, each TCR beta chain was defined by its CDR3 amino acid sequence together with its V-gene family, and reads without a unique V-gene family were excluded. As a way to deal with suspected cross-contamination and a sequencing artifact, a later analysis dropped roughly 600 nucleotide sequences that were highly shared and had low generation probability. A later analysis calculated a clonal expansion index for each public chain from normalized within-repertoire ranks of inferred template counts. In a later analysis, generation probabilities were computed using a VDJ recombination model fitted to out-of-frame rearrangements, and the results were checked against IGoR. Hypergeometric tests were used in a later analysis to score TCR-TCR, TCR-HLA and TCR-CMV co-occurrence, with a repertoire-size bias correction applied to the TCR pairs. To estimate false discovery rates, a later analysis permuted the HLA or CMV assignments 20 times. In a later analysis, co-occurring TCRs were grouped with DBSCAN, and TCRdist sequence similarity was added when clustering was performed within HLA-allele-positive subsets. Co-occurrence clustering excluded repertoires with fewer than 30,000 or more than 120,000 public chains, plus five with anomalous nucleotide sharing. The immuneACCESS repertoire file appears here via TCRdb, limited to in-frame rearrangements. These files lack a portion of the clones; in checked studies, under half of the deficit traces to unresolved V genes, and the cause of the others is not known. From that table come the V and J calls and clone size; the DNA was used to work out D and trimming. The table of this sample itemizes more than 40,000 clones. Roughly 0.99% of the sample is in the top ten clones.

Overall study outcomes, separate from this receptor: A further reported finding was that TCR beta sequences accurately predicted the HLA-A and HLA-B alleles for most subjects in the first cohort. Strong co-occurrence of HLA alleles, especially DR and DQ, made assigning TCR associations to individual alleles difficult. CMV serostatus was the only immune exposure information available for the cohort. In a later genetic analysis, a missense DCLRE1C variant was associated with V-gene and J-gene trimming of TCR beta chains, and the association was replicated in an independent cohort. The 87-base-pair reads could not distinguish some IMGT-functional V segments, including TRBV6-2 and TRBV6-3, so those segments were excluded. According to a later analysis, most CMV-associated TCR beta chains appeared to be HLA-restricted, and the HLA associations seemed to be driven largely by CMV exposure. The sequencing pipeline was judged likely to have produced a cluster of highly shared sequence variants as a technical artifact. A later analysis found that TCR association rates varied across HLA loci, with DRB1 alleles showing the most associated TCRs and HLA-C alleles the fewest. Most TCR sequences were seen in very few donors, while some public TCRs were found in many individuals. A later genetic analysis reported fewer N-insertions in productive TCRs among donors in an Asian-associated ancestry cluster than the roughly 700-donor mean. The presence/absence analyses assumed that sequencing depth was roughly uniform across donors, and that assumption may not be true. Because some donors lacked HLA typing at each locus, the association tests relied only on the typed subset. The classifier was reported to diagnose cytomegalovirus status with high specificity and sensitivity in both the original cohort and the validation cohort. A few of the identified cytomegalovirus-associated TCR beta chains were confirmed in vitro to be specific for cytomegalovirus antigens. In a later analysis, HLA-associated TCR beta chains showed more clonal expansion and lower generation probabilities than non-associated chains that were equally common. The authors suggested that the approach could potentially be generalized to other disease states and immunological phenotypes. In the study, 150 to 200 TCR beta chains were listed as associated with cytomegalovirus. Correlated functional status among segregating V segments might be attributable to linkage disequilibrium, but an unknown experimental factor could not be ruled out. A later analysis associated 17,000 or so TCR beta sequences with specific HLA alleles at a false discovery rate of 0.05. An earlier analysis of roughly 570 of the donors showed that most TCR beta V segments appeared in productive rearrangements either about 87% or about 30% of the time, which broadly matched IMGT annotations. Because counts were too low, seventeen rarely observed V segments, including chromosome 9 orphons, were excluded from the earlier analysis of 500 to 700 of the donors. According to a later analysis, parvovirus B19, influenza, CMV and Epstein-Barr virus appeared linked to several top co-occurrence clusters. The cohort was sequenced for TCR beta chains only, and without alpha or paired-chain data the features that could be detected were limited.

The CDR3 goes from the cysteine to the phenylalanine over 14 residues. Just CDR3 DNA is preserved here, 42 bases in frame from base 1. CDR1 and CDR2, looked up from the germline V gene, are SNHLY and FYNNEI. Trimming costs V 4 bases and J 2 bases, and their ends lie 12 bases apart. In total, roughly 710 healthy bone marrow donors made up the cohort. At the time of sampling, all cohort members were nominally healthy, though unrecorded immune exposures were likely present. The donor was CMV seronegative and was included in the group of hundreds of seronegative cohort members. Every donor gave a peripheral blood sample, and the peripheral blood mononuclear cells from that sample were used for TCR beta sequencing. Genomic DNA extraction from the blood cell samples was performed with the Qiagen DNeasy Blood Extraction Kit. Comments on this clone: Its antigen remains unidentified.

The material sequenced was PBMCs. The rearrangement combines TRBV2 with TRBJ2-7; a confident D gene designation cannot be given. The clonotype was recovered from a woman in her thirties or forties in good health and CMV-seronegative. The CDR3 loop reads CASSVPPPAYEQYF. The DNA reads TGTGCCAGCAGTGTCCCTCCTCCAGCCTACGAGCAGTACTTC.